This TCR beta chain was found in a study of cytomegalovirus exposure and HLA in healthy donors. Amplification used 60 Vbeta primers and 13 Jbeta primers. Repertoires were generated with immunoSEQ multiplex PCR, while TCRdb's copy carries only in-frame clones and drops some. The data contain about 160,000 clones, around 80% of them singletons. Study results and caveats: It emerged from a later analysis that several of the most significant clusters appeared to be linked to common viral pathogens. Later work associated approximately 17,000 TCR beta sequences with HLA alleles at 0.05 false discovery rate.

The length of the CDR3 is 16 residues. V was shortened by 0 bases and J by 1 base, with 12 bases between the two germline ends. Per germline, CDR1 SGDLS and CDR2 YYNGEE. This clone was seen once. Its cognate antigen is unknown. The V gene is TRBV9, the J gene TRBJ2-3, with D perhaps TRBD2 (6 bases). Sequencing was carried out using PBMCs. This clonotype originated in a man under 40 in good health and CMV-seronegative. The CDR3 region has the DNA TGTGCCAGCAGCGTAGAGGGCAGGAGGGGCACAGATACGCAGTATTTT. It specifies CASSVEGRRGTDTQYF.